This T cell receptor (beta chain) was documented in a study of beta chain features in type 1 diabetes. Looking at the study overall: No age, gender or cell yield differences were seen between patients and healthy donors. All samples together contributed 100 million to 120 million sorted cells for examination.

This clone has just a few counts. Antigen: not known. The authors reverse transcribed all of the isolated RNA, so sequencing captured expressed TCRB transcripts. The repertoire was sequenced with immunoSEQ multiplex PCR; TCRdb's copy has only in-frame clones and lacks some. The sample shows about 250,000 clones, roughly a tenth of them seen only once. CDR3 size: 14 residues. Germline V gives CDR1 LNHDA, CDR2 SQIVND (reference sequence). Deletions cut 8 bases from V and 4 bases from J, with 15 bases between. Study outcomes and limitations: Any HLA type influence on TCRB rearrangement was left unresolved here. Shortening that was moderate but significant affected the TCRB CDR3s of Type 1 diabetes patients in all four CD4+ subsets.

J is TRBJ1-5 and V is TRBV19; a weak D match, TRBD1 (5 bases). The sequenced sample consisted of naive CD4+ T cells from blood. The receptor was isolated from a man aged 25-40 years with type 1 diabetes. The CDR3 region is CASAAGGSNQPQHF. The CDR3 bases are TGTGCCAGTGCGGCTGGGGGGTCAAATCAGCCCCAGCATTTT.